This paragraph covers one T cell receptor beta chain sequence. Its antigen is not known. Barcoded TCR alpha and TCR beta cDNA libraries with UMIs came from 5'RACE using constant-segment primers. Using its own MiXCR run on the 5' RACE reads, TCRdb lists one record per CDR3 protein. Among 250,000 to 400,000 distinct CDR3 sequences, more than 13% were seen once, and the ten largest hold approximately 22%. The source of the sample is a study of T-cell memory formation after mild COVID-19. Study-level findings and limits: Pre-infection memory showed some responding clones, and this suggested that cross-reactive memory joined.

The J segment lost 3 bases and the V segment lost 0 bases, leaving 2 bases of the junction unmatched. Germline CDR1 is SQVTM and CDR2 is ANQGSEA. The CDR3 runs 14 residues. The chain couples TRBV29-1 to TRBJ2-7; 10 nucleotides match TRBD1. The sample comprised PBMCs or a T cell subset sorted from them (not recorded which). The TCR comes from a man between 18 and 35 years old who had mild COVID-19 (a few samples of this study predate the infection). Cell type and time point are not known. The chain's CDR3 is CSVEEDRGRYEQYF. The CDR3, as DNA: TGCAGCGTTGAAGAAGACAGGGGGCGCTACGAGCAGTACTTC.